This T cell receptor beta chain was identified during a study of blood T cell repertoires in COVID-19. Trimming removed 6 bases at V and 7 bases at J, with 10 bases between. The germline V gene encodes CDR1 MNHNY and CDR2 SVGAGI (reference sequence). CDR3 length: 12 amino acids. Libraries were prepared by immunoSEQ multiplex PCR; TCRdb keeps only in-frame clonotypes and omits some of them. The table includes 95,000 to 110,000 clones, roughly 87% detected once. This TCR derives from a human donor in a cohort sampled during active COVID-19. The sequencing sample was made of peripheral blood. The rearrangement joins TRBV6-6 to TRBJ2-1, with unresolved D. CDR3 protein: CASSPTGNEQFF. The DNA for the CDR3 is TGTGCCAGCAGCCCGACTGGGAATGAGCAGTTCTTC.